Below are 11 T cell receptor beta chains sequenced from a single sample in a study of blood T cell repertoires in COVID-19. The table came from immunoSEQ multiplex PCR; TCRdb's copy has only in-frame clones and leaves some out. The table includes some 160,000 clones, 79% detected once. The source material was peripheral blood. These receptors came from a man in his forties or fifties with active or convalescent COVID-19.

As DNA, the CDR3 is TGTGCCAGCAGCCTCCCCTGGGGGGGGGAGTATGGCTACACCTTC. It codes for CASSLPWGGEYGYTF. This chain links TRBV3-1 (or the pseudogene TRBV3-2) with TRBJ1-2; D might be TRBD1 (5 bases). The length of the CDR3 is 15 residues. CDR1 and CDR2 (germline): LGHDT, YNNKEL (reference sequence). V was trimmed by 4 bases and J by 5 bases, leaving 17 bases between them.

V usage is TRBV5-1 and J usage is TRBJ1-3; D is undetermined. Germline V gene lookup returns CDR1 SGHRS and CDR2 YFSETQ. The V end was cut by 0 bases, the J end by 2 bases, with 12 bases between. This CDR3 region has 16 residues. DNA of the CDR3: TGCGCCAGCAGCTTGGAGGCCGGCGGGGCTGGAAACACCATATATTTT. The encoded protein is CASSLEAGGAGNTIYF.

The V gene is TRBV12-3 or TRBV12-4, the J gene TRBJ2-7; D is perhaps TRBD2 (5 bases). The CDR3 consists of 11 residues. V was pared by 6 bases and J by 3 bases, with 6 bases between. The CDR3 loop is CASRGVYEQYF. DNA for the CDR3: TGTGCCAGCAGGGGAGTCTACGAGCAGTACTTC.

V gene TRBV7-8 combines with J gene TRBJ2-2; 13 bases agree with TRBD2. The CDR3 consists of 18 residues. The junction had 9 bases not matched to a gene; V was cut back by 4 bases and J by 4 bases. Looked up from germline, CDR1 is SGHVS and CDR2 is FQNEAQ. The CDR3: CASSSRTSGSSGTGELFF. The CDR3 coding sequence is TGTGCCAGCAGCTCAAGGACTAGCGGGAGCTCGGGCACCGGGGAGCTGTTTTTT. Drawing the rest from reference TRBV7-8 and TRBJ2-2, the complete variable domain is GAGVSQSPRYKVAKRGQDVALRCDPISGHVSLFWYQQALGQGPEFLTYFQNEAQLDKSGLPSDRFFAERPEGSVSTLKIQRTQQEDSAVYLCASSSRTSGSSGTGELFFGEGSRLTVL.

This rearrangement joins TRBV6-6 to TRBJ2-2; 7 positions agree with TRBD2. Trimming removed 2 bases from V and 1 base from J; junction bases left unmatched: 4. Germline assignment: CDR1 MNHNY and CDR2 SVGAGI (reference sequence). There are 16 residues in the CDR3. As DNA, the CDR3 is TGTGCCAGCAGTTACCCGAGCGGGGTGAACACCGGGGAGCTGTTTTTT. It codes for CASSYPSGVNTGELFF.

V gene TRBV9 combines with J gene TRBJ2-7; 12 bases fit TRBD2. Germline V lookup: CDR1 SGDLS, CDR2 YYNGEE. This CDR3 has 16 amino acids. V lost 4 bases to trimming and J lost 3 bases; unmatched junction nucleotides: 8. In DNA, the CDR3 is TGTGCCAGCAGCTCGCGGACTAGCGGGACTTACTACGAGCAGTACTTC. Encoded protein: CASSSRTSGTYYEQYF.

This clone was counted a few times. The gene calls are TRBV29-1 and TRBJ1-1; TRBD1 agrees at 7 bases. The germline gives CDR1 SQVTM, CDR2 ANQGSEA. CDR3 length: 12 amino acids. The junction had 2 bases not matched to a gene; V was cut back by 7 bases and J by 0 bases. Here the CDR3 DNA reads TGCAGCGGGGACAGCATGAACACTGAAGCTTTCTTT. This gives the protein CSGDSMNTEAFF.

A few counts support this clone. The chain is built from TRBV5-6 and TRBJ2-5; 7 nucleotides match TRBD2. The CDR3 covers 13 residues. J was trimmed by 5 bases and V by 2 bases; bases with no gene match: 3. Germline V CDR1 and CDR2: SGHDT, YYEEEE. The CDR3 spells CASSFQGGETQYF. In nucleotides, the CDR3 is TGTGCCAGCAGCTTCCAGGGAGGGGAGACCCAGTACTTC.

The CDR3 DNA follows: TGTGCCAGCAGCCGCCAGGGACAGGGCCTCTCCTACGAGCAGTACTTC. Encoded protein: CASSRQGQGLSYEQYF. The chain employs TRBV3-1 (or the pseudogene TRBV3-2) and TRBJ2-7, with 9 positions matching TRBD1. This CDR3 has 16 amino acids. After removal of 4 bases from V and 0 bases from J, the junction contained 7 bases not matched to a gene. Germline V lookup: CDR1 LGHDT, CDR2 YNNKEL (reference sequence).

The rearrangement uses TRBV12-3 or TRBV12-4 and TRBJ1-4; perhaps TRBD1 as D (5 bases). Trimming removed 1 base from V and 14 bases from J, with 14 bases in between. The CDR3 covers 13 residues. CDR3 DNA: TGTGCCAGCAGTTTAGGTAGGCAGGGCGACCTGTTTTTT. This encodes CASSLGRQGDLFF.

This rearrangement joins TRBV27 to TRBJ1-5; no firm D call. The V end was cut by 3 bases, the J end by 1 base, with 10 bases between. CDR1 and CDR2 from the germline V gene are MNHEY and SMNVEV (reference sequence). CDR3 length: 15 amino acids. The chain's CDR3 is CASSLGGLSNQPQHF. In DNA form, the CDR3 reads TGTGCCAGCAGTTTGGGAGGCCTAAGCAATCAGCCCCAGCATTTT.